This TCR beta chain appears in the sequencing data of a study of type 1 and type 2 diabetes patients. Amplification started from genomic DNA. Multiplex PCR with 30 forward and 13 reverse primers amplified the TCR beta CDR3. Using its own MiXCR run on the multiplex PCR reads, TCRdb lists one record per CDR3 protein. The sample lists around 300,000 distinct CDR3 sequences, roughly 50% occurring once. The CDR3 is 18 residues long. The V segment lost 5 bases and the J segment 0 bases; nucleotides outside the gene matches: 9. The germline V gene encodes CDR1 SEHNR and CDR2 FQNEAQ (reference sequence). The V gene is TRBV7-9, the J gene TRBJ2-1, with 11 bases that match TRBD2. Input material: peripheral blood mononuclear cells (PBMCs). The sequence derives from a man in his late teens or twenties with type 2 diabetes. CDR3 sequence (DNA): TGTGCCAGCAGCGCGGGACTAGCGGAAAATAGCTCCTACAATGAGCAGTTCTTC. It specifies CASSAGLAENSSYNEQFF.